Listed below are T cell receptor beta chains from one sample, sequenced in a study of blood T cells in healthy people across ages. Each CDR3 protein is one row after TCRdb ran MiXCR on the 5' RACE reads. Among about 1.1 million distinct CDR3 sequences listed, around two fifths were seen once. Specimen: blood. These receptors were obtained from a man between 18 and 35 years old in good health. Each CDR3 is given with its conserved first and last residue. The order of the fields is J gene, V gene, clone size, CDR3 length, D gene, CDR3 DNA, CDR3 protein. A D gene is named only where the DNA matches it firmly. Rows give clone size only sometimes, using once, few, many, or a class for an expanded clone.

>TRBJ2-7|TRBV20-1|NA|12|NA
TGCAGTGCTAAAGATTTTCGATACGAGCAGTACTTC
CSAKDFRYEQYF
>TRBJ2-5|TRBV6-5|few|16|NA
TGTGCCAGCAGTTACTCGGTCACAAGAGGTCAGGAGACCCAGTACTTC
CASSYSVTRGQETQYF
>TRBJ2-7|TRBV20-1|few|14|NA
TGCAGTGCTAGAGATAGAAAGGGATGGAACGAGCAGTACTTC
CSARDRKGWNEQYF
>TRBJ1-1|TRBV29-1|NA|16|TRBD1
TGCAGCGTTGAAGATCTGCGGGACAGGGGTTCCGCTGAAGCTTTCTTT
CSVEDLRDRGSAEAFF
>TRBJ1-2|TRBV15|few|15|NA
TGTGCCACCAGCAGAGATGGGGGGGGTCTTTTCGGCTACACCTTC
CATSRDGGGLFGYTF
>TRBJ1-2|TRBV27|NA|13|TRBD1
TGTGCCAGCAGAAGGACAGGGAACGGAGGCTACACCTTC
CASRRTGNGGYTF
>TRBJ2-7|TRBV29-1|few|15|NA
TGCAGCGTTGAAGATCCCTCCCAAGCCTCCTACGAGCAGTACTTC
CSVEDPSQASYEQYF
>TRBJ2-1|TRBV28|NA|15|NA
TGTGCCAGCAGCATTGGGGGAAGCTCCTACAATGAGCAGTTCTTC
CASSIGGSSYNEQFF
>TRBJ2-1|TRBV20-1|NA|15|TRBD2
TGCAGTGCTAGAGAGGGGACTAGCCCCCCGAAGGAGCAGTTCTTC
CSAREGTSPPKEQFF
>TRBJ2-3|TRBV5-4|NA|15|NA
TGTGCCAGCAGTTATGGGCGGGTATCCACAGATACGCAGTATTTT
CASSYGRVSTDTQYF
>TRBJ2-5|TRBV21-1|few|17|NA
TGTGCCAGCAGCTCCGCCCGGGGACTAGCGGCTCAAGAGACCCAGTACTTC
CASSSARGLAAQETQYF
>TRBJ1-1|TRBV5-6|few|16|NA
TGTGCCAGCAGCCGGAGACGACTCGGTTCGAACACTGAAGCTTTCTTT
CASSRRRLGSNTEAFF
>TRBJ1-4|TRBV4-1|NA|12|NA
TGCGCCAGCAGCCAAGACCCGAGGGAACTGTTTTTT
CASSQDPRELFF
>TRBJ2-1|TRBV7-3|NA|15|NA
TGTGCCAGCAGCTTATATCACCAAACGACGGGTGAGCAGTTCTTC
CASSLYHQTTGEQFF
>TRBJ1-5|TRBV7-3|NA|15|NA
TGTGCCAGCAGCTTATTGGGGGGCGGCAATCAGCCCCAGCATTTT
CASSLLGGGNQPQHF
>TRBJ2-7|TRBV7-9|NA|14|NA
TGTGCCAGCAGCCCCCCCGACACCACCTACGAGCAGTACTTC
CASSPPDTTYEQYF
>TRBJ1-1|TRBV6-5|NA|14|NA
TGTGCCAGCAGTAAGACAGGAGCCTACACTGAAGCTTTCTTT
CASSKTGAYTEAFF
>TRBJ1-1|TRBV19|few|13|NA
TGTGCCAGTAAGCAGGGGCTGAACACTGAAGCTTTCTTT
CASKQGLNTEAFF
>TRBJ2-3|TRBV6-2/TRBV6-3|few|14|NA
TGTGCCAGCAGTCACGACTGGGGGACAGATACGCAGTATTTT
CASSHDWGTDTQYF
>TRBJ2-1|TRBV3-1|few|14|NA
TGTGCCAGCAGCACAAGGGAAAACCCACATGAGCAGTTCTTC
CASSTRENPHEQFF
>TRBJ2-7|TRBV2|NA|15|TRBD1
TGTGCCAGCAGTGCAACAGGGGGTGAGGACAATGAGCAGTACTTC
CASSATGGEDNEQYF
>TRBJ1-5|TRBV4-1|few|15|NA
TGCGCCAGCAGCCAAGATGGTTCAGGCAGACAGCCCCAGCATTTT
CASSQDGSGRQPQHF
>TRBJ2-1|TRBV7-2|few|14|NA
TGTGCCAGCAGCTCCAGACAGCCTTACAATGAGCAGTTCTTC
CASSSRQPYNEQFF